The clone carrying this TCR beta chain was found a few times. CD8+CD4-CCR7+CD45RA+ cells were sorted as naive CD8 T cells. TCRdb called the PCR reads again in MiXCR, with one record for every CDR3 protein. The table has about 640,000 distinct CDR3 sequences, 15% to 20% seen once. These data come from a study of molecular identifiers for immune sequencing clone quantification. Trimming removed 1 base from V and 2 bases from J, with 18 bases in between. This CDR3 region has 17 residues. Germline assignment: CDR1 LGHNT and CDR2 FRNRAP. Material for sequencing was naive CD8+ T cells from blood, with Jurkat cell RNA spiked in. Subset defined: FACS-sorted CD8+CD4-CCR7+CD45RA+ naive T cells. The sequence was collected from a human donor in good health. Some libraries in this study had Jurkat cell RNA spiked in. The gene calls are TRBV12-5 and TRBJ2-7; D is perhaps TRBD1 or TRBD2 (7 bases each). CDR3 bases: TGTGCTAGTGGTTTGGACCCAGGGGGGGAGGGTACCTACGAGCAGTACTTC. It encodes CASGLDPGGEGTYEQYF.